This T cell receptor (beta chain) was recorded in a study of T cells in Graves' hyperthyroidism and ophthalmopathy. Background on the study: Specimen type is peripheral blood, collected at initial diagnosis prior to any treatment. Points from the study as a whole: The blood repertoire included most of the expanded thyroid clonotypes above 0.001.

CDR3 length: 15 residues. From germline, CDR1 is SGHRS and CDR2 YFSETQ. V dropped 2 bases and J dropped 4 bases, with 15 bases sitting between them. In patients aged 18 to 65, hyperthyroidism was newly diagnosed, with duration under 2 months. It was approximately 9.4 ml of fresh peripheral blood that supplied the PBMCs. Amplification targeted TCR beta CDR3 regions from RNA transcripts. TCR CDR3 underwent first-round RT-PCR with the HTBI primer set. MiXCR, run by TCRdb on the multiplex PCR reads, gives a single entry per CDR3 protein. Of a few hundred thousand distinct CDR3 sequences listed, more than 12% are singletons. This clonotype has a count of ten or more. The antigen is not known.

Sequenced input: blood. The clonotype was recovered from a woman aged 40 to 55 with Graves' hyperthyroidism that later progressed to Graves' ophthalmopathy. This chain connects TRBV5-1 to TRBJ2-5; D is possibly TRBD2 (5 bases). Written as DNA, the CDR3 is TGCGCCAGCAGCTTTGAGGGAACAGAAAGAGAGACCCAGTACTTC. Translating it yields CASSFEGTERETQYF. Together with reference TRBV5-1 and TRBJ2-5, the CDR3 gives the full variable domain: KAGVTQTPRYLIKTRGQQVTLSCSPISGHRSVSWYQQTPGQGLQFLFEYFSETQRNKGNFPGRFSGRQFSNSRSEMNVSTLELGDSALYLCASSFEGTERETQYFGPGTRLLVL.